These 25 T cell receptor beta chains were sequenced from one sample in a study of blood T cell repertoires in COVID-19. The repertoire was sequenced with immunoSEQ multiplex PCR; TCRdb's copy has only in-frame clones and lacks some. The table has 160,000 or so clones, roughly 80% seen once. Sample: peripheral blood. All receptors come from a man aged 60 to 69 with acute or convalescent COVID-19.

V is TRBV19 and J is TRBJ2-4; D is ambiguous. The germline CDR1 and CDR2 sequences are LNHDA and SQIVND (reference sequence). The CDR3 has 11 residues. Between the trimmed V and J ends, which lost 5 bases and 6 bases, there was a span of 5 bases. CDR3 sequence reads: CASSGVNIQYF. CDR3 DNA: TGTGCCAGTAGTGGAGTAAACATTCAGTACTTC.

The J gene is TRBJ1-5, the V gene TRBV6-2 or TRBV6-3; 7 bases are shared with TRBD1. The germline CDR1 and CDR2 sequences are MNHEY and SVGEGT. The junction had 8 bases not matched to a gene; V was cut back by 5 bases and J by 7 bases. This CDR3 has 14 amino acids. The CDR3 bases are TGTGCCAGCAGTCACCGACAGGGCTGGCAGCCCCAGCATTTT. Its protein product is CASSHRQGWQPQHF.

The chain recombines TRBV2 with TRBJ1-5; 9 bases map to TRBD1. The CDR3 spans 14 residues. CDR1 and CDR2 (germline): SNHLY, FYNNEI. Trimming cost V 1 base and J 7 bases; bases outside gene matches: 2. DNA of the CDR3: TGTGCCAGCAGTGAAGGGACAGGGGCCCAGCCCCAGCATTTT. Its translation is CASSEGTGAQPQHF.

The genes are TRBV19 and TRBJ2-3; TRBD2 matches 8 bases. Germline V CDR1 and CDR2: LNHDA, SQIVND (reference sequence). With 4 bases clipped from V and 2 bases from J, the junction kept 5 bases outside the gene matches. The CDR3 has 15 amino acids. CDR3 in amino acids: CASSRGTRYTDTQYF. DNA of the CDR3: TGTGCCAGTAGTAGGGGGACTAGATACACAGATACGCAGTATTTT.

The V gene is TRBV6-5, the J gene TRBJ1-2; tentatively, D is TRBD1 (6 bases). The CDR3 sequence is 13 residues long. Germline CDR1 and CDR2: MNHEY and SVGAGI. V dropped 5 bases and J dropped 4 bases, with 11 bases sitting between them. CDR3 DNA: TGTGCCAGCAGTCTACAGGGAACCTATGGCTACACCTTC. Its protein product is CASSLQGTYGYTF.

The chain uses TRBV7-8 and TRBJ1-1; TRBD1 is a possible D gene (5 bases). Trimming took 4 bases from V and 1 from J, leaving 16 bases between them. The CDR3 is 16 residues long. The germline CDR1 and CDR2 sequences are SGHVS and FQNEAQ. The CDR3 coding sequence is TGTGCCAGCAGCTCTCCGGGGGGGAAACCGAACACTGAAGCTTTCTTT. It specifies CASSSPGGKPNTEAFF.

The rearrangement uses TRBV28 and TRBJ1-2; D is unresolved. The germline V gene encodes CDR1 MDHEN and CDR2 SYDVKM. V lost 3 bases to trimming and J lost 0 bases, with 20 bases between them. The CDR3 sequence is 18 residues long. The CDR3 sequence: CASSLWRGVMIANYGYTF. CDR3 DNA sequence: TGTGCCAGCAGTTTGTGGCGCGGGGTCATGATCGCTAACTATGGCTACACCTTC.

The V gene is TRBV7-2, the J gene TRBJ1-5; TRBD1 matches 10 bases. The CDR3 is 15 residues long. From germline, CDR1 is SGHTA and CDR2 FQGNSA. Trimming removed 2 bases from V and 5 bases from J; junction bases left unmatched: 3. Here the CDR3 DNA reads TGTGCCAGCAGCTTATGGGGGACAGGGGATCAGCCCCAGCATTTT. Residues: CASSLWGTGDQPQHF.

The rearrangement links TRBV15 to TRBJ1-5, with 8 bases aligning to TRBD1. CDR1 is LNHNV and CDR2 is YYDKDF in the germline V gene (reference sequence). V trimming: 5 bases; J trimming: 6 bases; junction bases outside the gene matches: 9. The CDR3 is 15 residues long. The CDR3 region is CATSGFQGARQPQHF. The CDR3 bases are TGTGCCACCAGCGGCTTCCAGGGGGCTCGTCAGCCCCAGCATTTT. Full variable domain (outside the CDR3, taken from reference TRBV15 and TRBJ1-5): DAMVIQNPRYQVTQFGKPVTLSCSQTLNHNVMYWYQQKSSQAPKLLFHYYDKDFNNEADTPDNFQSRRPNTSFCFLDIRSPGLGDTAMYLCATSGFQGARQPQHFGDGTRLSIL.

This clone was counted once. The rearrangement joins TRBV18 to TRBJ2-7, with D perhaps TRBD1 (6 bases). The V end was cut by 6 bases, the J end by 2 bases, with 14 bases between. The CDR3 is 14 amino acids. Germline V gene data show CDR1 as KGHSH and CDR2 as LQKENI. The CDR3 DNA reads TGTGCCAGCTCCTATCAGGGGATTACCTACGAGCAGTACTTC. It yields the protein CASSYQGITYEQYF. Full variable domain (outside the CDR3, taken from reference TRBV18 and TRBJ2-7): NAGVMQNPRHLVRRRGQEARLRCSPMKGHSHVYWYRQLPEEGLKFMVYLQKENIIDESGMPKERFSAEFPKEGPSILRIQQVVRGDSAAYFCASSYQGITYEQYFGPGTRLTVT.

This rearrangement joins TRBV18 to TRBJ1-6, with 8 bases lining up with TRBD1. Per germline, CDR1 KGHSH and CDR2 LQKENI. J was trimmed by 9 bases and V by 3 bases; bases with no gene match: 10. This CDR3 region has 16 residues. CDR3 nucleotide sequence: TGTGCCAGCTCACCCCAGGGGGCGGGCAGTCCTTCACCCCTCCACTTT. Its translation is CASSPQGAGSPSPLHF.

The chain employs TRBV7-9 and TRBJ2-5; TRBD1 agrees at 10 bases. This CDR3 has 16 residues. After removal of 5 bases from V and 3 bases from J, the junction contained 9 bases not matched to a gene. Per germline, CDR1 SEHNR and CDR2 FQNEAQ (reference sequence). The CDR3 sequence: CASSRQGDRGKETQYF. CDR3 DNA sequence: TGTGCCAGCAGCCGCCAGGGGGACAGGGGAAAAGAGACCCAGTACTTC.

The CDR3, as DNA: TGTGCCAGTAGTAGGGCAGGGGGAGCAACTAATGAAAAACTGTTTTTT. It codes for CASSRAGGATNEKLFF. The rearrangement uses TRBV19 and TRBJ1-4, with 7 bases fitting TRBD1. Germline CDR1 and CDR2: LNHDA and SQIVND (reference sequence). Trimming cost V 4 bases and J 0 bases; bases outside gene matches: 5. The CDR3 extends over 16 amino acids. Full variable domain (missing parts from reference TRBV19 and TRBJ1-4): DGGITQSPKYLFRKEGQNVTLSCEQNLNHDAMYWYRQDPGQGLRLIYYSQIVNDFQKGDIAEGYSVSREKKESFPLTVTSAQKNPTAFYLCASSRAGGATNEKLFFGSGTQLSVL.

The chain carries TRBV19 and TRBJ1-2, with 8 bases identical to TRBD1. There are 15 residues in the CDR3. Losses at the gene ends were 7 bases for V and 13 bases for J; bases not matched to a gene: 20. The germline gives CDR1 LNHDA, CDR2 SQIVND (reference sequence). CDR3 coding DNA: TGTGCCAGTATGGGTCAGGGGGCCCCAGAACCTATCGGCACCTTC. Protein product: CASMGQGAPEPIGTF.

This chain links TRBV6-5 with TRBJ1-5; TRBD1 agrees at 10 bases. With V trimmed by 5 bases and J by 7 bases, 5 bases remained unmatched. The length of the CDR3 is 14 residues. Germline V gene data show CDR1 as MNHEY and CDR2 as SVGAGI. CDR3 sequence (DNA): TGTGCCAGCAGTCCGACAGGGGGCCAGCAGCCCCAGCATTTT. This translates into CASSPTGGQQPQHF.

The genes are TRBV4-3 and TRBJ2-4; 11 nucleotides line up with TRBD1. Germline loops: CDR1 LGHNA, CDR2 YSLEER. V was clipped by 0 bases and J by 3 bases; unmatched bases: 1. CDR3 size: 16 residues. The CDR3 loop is CASSQEDRGLKNIQYF. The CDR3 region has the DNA TGCGCCAGCAGCCAAGAGGACAGGGGGCTCAAAAACATTCAGTACTTC.

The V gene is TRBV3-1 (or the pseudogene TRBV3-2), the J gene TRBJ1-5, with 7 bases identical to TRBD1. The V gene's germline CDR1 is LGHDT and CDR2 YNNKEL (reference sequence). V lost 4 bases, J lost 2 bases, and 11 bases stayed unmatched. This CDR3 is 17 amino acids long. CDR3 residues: CASSRGPQGWGNQPQHF. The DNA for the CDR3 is TGTGCCAGCAGCCGAGGTCCACAGGGGTGGGGCAATCAGCCCCAGCATTTT.

CDR3 protein: CASSSDGMIGVDEQFF. The CDR3 region has the DNA TGCGCCAGCAGCTCGGACGGTATGATCGGGGTCGATGAGCAGTTCTTC. The chain is built from TRBV5-1 and TRBJ2-1; D possibly corresponds to TRBD2 (5 bases). This CDR3 has 16 residues. V lost 3 bases, J lost 8 bases, and 21 bases lay in between. Germline-derived CDR1 and CDR2 are SGHRS and YFSETQ. The whole variable domain, filled in from reference TRBV5-1 and TRBJ2-1, reads KAGVTQTPRYLIKTRGQQVTLSCSPISGHRSVSWYQQTPGQGLQFLFEYFSETQRNKGNFPGRFSGRQFSNSRSEMNVSTLELGDSALYLCASSSDGMIGVDEQFFGPGTRLTVL.

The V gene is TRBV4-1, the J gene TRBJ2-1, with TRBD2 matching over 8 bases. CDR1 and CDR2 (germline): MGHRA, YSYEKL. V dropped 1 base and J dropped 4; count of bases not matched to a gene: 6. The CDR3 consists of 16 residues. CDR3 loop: CASSQVIPGGYNEQFF. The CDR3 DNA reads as TGCGCCAGCAGCCAAGTGATACCGGGAGGGTACAATGAGCAGTTCTTC.

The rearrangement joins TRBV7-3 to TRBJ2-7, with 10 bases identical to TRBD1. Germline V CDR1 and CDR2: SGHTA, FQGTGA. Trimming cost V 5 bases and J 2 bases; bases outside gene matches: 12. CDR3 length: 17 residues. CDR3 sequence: CASSQLAGTGVTYEQYF. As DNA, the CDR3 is TGTGCCAGCAGCCAACTAGCCGGGACAGGGGTCACCTACGAGCAGTACTTC. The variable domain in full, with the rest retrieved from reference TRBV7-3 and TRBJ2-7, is GAGVSQTPSNKVTEKGKYVELRCDPISGHTALYWYRQSLGQGPEFLIYFQGTGAADDSGLPNDRFFAVRPEGSVSTLKIQRTERGDSAVYLCASSQLAGTGVTYEQYFGPGTRLTVT.

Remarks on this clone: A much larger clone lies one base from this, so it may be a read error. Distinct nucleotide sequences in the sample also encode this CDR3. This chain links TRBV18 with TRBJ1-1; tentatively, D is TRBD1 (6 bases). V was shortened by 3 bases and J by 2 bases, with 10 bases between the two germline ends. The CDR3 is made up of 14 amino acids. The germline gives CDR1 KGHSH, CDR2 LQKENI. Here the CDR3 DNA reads TGTGCCAGCTCACCCGGACAGTCCAACACTGAAGCTTTCTTT. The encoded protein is CASSPGQSNTEAFF.

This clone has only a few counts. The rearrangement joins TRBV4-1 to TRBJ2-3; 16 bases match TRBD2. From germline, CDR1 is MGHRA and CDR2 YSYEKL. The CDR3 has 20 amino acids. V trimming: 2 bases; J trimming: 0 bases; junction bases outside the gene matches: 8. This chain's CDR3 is CASSQPGLAGGKTSTDTQYF. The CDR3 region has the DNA TGCGCCAGCAGCCAACCGGGACTAGCGGGGGGGAAGACTAGCACAGATACGCAGTATTTT.

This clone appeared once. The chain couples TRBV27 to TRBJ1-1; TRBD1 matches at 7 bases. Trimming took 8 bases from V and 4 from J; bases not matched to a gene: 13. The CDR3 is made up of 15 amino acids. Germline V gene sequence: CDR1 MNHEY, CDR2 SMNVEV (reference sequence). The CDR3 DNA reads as TGTGCCAGCGCCCCAGGACAGGCCGGGAGCACTGAAGCTTTCTTT. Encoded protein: CASAPGQAGSTEAFF.

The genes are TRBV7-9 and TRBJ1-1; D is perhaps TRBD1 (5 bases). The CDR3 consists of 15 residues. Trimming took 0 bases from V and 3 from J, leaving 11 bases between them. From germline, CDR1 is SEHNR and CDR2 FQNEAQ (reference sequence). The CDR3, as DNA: TGTGCCAGCAGCTTAGCAAGCCGGGGGTACACTGAAGCTTTCTTT. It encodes CASSLASRGYTEAFF.

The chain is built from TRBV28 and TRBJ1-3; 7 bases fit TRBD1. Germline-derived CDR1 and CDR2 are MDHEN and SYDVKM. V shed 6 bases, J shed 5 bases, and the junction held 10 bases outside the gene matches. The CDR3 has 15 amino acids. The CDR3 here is CASSQRQGIRNTIYF. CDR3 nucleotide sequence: TGTGCCAGCAGCCAACGACAGGGCATTCGAAACACCATATATTTT.